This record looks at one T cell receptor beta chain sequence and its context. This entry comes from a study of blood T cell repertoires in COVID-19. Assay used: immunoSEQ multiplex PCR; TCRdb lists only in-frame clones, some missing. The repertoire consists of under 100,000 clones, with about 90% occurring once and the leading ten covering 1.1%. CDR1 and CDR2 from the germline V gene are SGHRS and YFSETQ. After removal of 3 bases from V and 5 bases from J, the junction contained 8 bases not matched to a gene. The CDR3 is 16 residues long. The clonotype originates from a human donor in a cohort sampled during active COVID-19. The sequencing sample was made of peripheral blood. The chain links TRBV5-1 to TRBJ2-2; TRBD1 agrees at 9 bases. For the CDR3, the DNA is TGCGCCAGCAGCTCCTTGGGGGACAGGGTTACCGGGGAGCTGTTTTTT. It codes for CASSSLGDRVTGELFF.